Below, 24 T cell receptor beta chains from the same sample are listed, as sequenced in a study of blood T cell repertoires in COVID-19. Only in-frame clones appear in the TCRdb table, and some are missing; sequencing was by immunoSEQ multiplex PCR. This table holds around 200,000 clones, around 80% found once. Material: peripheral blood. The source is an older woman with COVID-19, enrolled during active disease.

The CDR3 nucleotides read TGTGCCAGCAGTGCAGACTTCAGGGGCCAGCGAGCTTTCTTT. This codes for CASSADFRGQRAFF. The gene calls are TRBV27 and TRBJ1-1, with D tentatively TRBD1 (6 bases). The germline V and J ends were trimmed by 5 bases and 10 bases, with 20 bases remaining between them. The CDR3 is made up of 14 amino acids. CDR1 is MNHEY and CDR2 is SMNVEV in the germline V gene (reference sequence).

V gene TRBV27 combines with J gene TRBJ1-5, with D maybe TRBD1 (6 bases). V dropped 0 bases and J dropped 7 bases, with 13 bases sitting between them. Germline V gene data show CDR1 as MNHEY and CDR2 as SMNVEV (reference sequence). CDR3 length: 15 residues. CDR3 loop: CASSLSGGGLQPQHF. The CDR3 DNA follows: TGTGCCAGCAGTTTATCGGGTGGGGGCCTGCAGCCCCAGCATTTT.

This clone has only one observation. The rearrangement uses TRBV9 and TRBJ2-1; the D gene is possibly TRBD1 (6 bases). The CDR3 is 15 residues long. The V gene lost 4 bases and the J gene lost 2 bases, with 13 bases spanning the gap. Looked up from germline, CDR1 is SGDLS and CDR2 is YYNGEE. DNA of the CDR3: TGTGCCAGCAGCTCCTCCGGACAGCCCTACAATGAGCAGTTCTTC. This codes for CASSSSGQPYNEQFF.

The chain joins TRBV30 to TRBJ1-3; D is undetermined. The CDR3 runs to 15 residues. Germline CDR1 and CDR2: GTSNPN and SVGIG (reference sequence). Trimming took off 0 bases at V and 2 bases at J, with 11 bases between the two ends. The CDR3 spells CAWSVREKPGNTIYF. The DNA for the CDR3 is TGTGCCTGGAGTGTACGCGAGAAGCCTGGAAACACCATATATTTT.

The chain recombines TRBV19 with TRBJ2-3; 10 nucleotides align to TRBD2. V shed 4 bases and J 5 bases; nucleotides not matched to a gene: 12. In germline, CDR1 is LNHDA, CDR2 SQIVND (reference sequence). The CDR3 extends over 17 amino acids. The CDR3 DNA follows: TGTGCCAGTAGTAGAAGGGGCAGCGGGGGGGCAGGAGATACGCAGTATTTT. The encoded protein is CASSRRGSGGAGDTQYF.

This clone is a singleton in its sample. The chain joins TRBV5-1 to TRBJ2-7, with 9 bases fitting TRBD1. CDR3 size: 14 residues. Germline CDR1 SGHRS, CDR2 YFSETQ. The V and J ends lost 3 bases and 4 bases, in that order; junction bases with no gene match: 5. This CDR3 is CASSSTGQGYEQYF. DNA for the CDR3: TGCGCCAGCAGCTCAACGGGACAGGGATACGAGCAGTACTTC.

DNA for the CDR3: TGTGCCAGCAGCCTGGGGCTAGCGGGAGTCGATGAGCAGTTCTTC. It yields the protein CASSLGLAGVDEQFF. The chain combines TRBV7-7 with TRBJ2-1, with TRBD2 matching over 10 bases. Germline CDR1 is SSHAT and CDR2 is FNYEAQ (reference sequence). The trim removed 5 bases at V and 8 bases at J, leaving 9 bases unmatched. The CDR3 is made up of 15 amino acids.

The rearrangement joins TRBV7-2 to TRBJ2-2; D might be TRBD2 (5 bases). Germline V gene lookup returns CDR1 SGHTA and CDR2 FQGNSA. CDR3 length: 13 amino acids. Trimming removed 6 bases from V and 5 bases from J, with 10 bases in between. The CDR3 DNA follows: TGTGCCAGCAGACATACGGGGACCGGGGAGCTGTTTTTT. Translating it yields CASRHTGTGELFF.

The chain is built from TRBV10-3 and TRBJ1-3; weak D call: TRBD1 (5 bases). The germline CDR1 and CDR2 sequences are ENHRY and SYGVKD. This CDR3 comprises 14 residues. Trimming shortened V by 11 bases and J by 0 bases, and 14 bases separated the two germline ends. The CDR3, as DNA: TGTGCCGTTAAACAGGACCACTCTGGAAACACCATATATTTT. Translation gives CAVKQDHSGNTIYF.

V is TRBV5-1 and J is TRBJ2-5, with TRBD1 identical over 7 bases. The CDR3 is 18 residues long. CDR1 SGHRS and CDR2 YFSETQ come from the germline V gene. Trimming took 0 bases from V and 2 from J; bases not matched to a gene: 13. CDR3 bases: TGCGCCAGCAGCTTGGGTTCTGTGGCAGGGGGTCGGCAAGAGACCCAGTACTTC. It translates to CASSLGSVAGGRQETQYF.

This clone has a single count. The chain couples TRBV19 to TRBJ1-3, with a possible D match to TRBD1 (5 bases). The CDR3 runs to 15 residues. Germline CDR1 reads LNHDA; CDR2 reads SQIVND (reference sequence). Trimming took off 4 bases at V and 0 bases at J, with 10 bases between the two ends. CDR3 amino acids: CASSTTGLSGNTIYF. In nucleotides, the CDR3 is TGTGCCAGTAGTACCACAGGCCTCTCTGGAAACACCATATATTTT.

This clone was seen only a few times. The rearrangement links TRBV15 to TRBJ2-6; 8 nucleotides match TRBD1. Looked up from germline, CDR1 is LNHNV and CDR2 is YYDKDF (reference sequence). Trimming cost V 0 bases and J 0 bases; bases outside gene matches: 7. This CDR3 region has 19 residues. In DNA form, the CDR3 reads TGTGCCACCAGCAGAGATCTTCCGGGACAGGTCTCTGGGGCCAACGTCCTGACTTTC. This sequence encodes CATSRDLPGQVSGANVLTF. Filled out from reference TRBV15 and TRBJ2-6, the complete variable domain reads DAMVIQNPRYQVTQFGKPVTLSCSQTLNHNVMYWYQQKSSQAPKLLFHYYDKDFNNEADTPDNFQSRRPNTSFCFLDIRSPGLGDTAMYLCATSRDLPGQVSGANVLTFGAGSRLTVL.

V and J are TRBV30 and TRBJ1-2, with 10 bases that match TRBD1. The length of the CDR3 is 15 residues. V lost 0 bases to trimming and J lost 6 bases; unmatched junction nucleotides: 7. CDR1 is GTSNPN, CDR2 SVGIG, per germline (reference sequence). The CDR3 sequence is CAWSVLRDRGHGYTF. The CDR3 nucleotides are TGTGCCTGGAGTGTACTCCGGGACAGGGGACATGGCTACACCTTC. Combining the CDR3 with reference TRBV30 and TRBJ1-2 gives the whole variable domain SQTIHQWPATLVQPVGSPLSLECTVEGTSNPNLYWYRQAAGRGLQLLFYSVGIGQISSEVPQNLSASRPQDRQFILSSKKLLLSDSGFYLCAWSVLRDRGHGYTFGSGTRLTVV.

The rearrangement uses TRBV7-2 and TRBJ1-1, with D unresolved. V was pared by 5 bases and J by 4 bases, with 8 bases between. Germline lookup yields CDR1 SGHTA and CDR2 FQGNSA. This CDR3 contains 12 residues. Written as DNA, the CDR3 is TGTGCCAGCAGCAAACGAGGCACTGAAGCTTTCTTT. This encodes CASSKRGTEAFF.

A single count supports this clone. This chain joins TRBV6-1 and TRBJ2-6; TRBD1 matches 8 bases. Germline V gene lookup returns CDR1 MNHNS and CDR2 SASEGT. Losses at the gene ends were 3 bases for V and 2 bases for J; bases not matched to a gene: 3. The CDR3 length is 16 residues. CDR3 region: CASSDLDRAGANVLTF. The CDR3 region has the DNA TGTGCCAGCAGTGATCTGGACAGGGCTGGGGCCAACGTCCTGACTTTC.

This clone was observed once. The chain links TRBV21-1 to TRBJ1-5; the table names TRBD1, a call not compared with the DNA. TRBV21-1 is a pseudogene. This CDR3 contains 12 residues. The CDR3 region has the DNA TGTGCCAGCAGCGGCAGGGGTCAGCCCCAGCATTTT. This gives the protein CASSGRGQPQHF.

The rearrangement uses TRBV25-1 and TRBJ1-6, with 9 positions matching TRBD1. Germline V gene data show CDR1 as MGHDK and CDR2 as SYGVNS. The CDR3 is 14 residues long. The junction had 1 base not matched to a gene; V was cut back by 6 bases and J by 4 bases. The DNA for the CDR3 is TGTGCCAGCAGAGGACAGGGGTATAATTCACCCCTCCACTTT. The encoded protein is CASRGQGYNSPLHF. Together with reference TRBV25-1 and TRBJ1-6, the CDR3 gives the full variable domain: EADIYQTPRYLVIGTGKKITLECSQTMGHDKMYWYQQDPGMELHLIHYSYGVNSTEKGDLSSESTVSRIRTEHFPLTLESARPSHTSQYLCASRGQGYNSPLHFGNGTRLTVT.

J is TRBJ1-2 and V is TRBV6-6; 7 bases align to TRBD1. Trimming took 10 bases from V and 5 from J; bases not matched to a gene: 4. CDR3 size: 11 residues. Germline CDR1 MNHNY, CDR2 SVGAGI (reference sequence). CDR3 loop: CATLQGYGYTF. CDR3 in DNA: TGTGCCACTTTACAGGGGTATGGCTACACCTTC.

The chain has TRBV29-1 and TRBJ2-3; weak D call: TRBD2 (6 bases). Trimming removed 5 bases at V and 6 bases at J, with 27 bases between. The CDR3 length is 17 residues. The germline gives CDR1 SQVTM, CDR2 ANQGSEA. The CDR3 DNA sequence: TGCAGCGTTCGGGGGACGTCGGGGGTTTCACATAGGGATACGCAGTATTTT. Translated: CSVRGTSGVSHRDTQYF.

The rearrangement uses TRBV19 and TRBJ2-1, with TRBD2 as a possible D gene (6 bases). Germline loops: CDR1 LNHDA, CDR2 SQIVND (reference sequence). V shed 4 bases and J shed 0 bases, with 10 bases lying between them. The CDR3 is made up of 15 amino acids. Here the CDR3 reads CASSRGRISYNEQFF. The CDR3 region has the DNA TGTGCCAGTAGTAGGGGGAGGATCTCCTACAATGAGCAGTTCTTC. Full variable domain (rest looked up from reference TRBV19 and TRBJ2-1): DGGITQSPKYLFRKEGQNVTLSCEQNLNHDAMYWYRQDPGQGLRLIYYSQIVNDFQKGDIAEGYSVSREKKESFPLTVTSAQKNPTAFYLCASSRGRISYNEQFFGPGTRLTVL.

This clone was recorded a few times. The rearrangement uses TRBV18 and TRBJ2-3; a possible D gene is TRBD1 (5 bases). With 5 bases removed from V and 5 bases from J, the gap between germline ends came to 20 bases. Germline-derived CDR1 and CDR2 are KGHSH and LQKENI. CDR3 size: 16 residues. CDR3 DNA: TGTGCCAGCTCATATTCTCTGGGGCTTTATGTAGATACGCAGTATTTT. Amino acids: CASSYSLGLYVDTQYF.

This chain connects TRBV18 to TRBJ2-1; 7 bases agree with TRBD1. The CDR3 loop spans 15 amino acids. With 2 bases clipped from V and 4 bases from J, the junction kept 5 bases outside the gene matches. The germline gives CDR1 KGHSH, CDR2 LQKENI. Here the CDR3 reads CASSPDREGYNEQFF. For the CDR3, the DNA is TGTGCCAGCTCACCAGACAGGGAAGGGTACAATGAGCAGTTCTTC. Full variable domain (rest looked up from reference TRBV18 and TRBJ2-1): NAGVMQNPRHLVRRRGQEARLRCSPMKGHSHVYWYRQLPEEGLKFMVYLQKENIIDESGMPKERFSAEFPKEGPSILRIQQVVRGDSAAYFCASSPDREGYNEQFFGPGTRLTVL.

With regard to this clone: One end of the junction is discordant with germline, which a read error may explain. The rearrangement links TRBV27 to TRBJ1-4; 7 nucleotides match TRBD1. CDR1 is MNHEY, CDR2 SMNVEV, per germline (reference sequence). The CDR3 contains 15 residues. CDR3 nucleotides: TGTGCCAGCAGTTGGGGGGACAGATCTAAGGAAAAACTGTTTTTT. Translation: CASSWGDRSKEKLFF.

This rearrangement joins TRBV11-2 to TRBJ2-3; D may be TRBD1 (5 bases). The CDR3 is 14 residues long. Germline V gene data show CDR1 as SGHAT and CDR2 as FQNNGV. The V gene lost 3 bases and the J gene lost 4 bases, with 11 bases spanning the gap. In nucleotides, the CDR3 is TGTGCCAGCAGCTTGACTCTCAGGGCAGATACGCAGTATTTT. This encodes CASSLTLRADTQYF.